This TCR beta chain was identified during a study of blood T cell repertoires in COVID-19. Here immunoSEQ multiplex PCR was the method, and the copy in TCRdb shows in-frame clones only, minus some. Of about 80,000 clones listed, under 85% are singletons. This receptor was identified in a human donor in a cohort sampled during active COVID-19. The source material was peripheral blood.

CDR3 nucleotide sequence: TGTGCCAGCAGCGGGACCAAAAACATTCAGTACTTC. It encodes CASSGTKNIQYF. The rearrangement links TRBV25-1 to TRBJ2-4; perhaps TRBD2 as D (5 bases). CDR1 and CDR2 (germline): MGHDK, SYGVNS. The CDR3 is 12 amino acids. The V end was cut by 6 bases, the J end by 2 bases, with 5 bases between.